The rows below give T cell receptor beta chains drawn from one sample of a study of cytomegalovirus exposure and HLA in healthy donors. Method: immunoSEQ multiplex PCR; TCRdb's copy keeps in-frame clones and lacks some. The sample shows about 96,000 clones, around 79% of them seen only once. The sequenced sample was PBMCs. The receptors come from a female donor in good health and CMV-seropositive. Each CDR3 is given with its conserved first and last residue. A D gene is named only where the DNA matches it firmly. The size of a clone is reported for some rows only, either as once, few or many, or as a class for expanded clones.

D gene	clone size	V gene	J gene	CDR3 DNA	CDR3 protein
-	-	TRBV29-1	TRBJ1-5	TGCAGCGTTGAAGACGGAGTTAATCAGCCCCAGCATTTT	CSVEDGVNQPQHF
TRBD2	few	TRBV5-6	TRBJ2-1	TGTGCCAGCAGCTTACTTCGGGGACTAGTCTACAATGAGCAGTTCTTC	CASSLLRGLVYNEQFF
-	-	TRBV13	TRBJ2-1	TGTGCCAGCAGCTTCCGGGTTGGGGCGGGGCCGTACAATGAGCAGTTCTTC	CASSFRVGAGPYNEQFF
-	-	TRBV6-1	TRBJ2-1	TGTGCCAGCAGTGAAGGTGAAGTCGGGTACAATGAGCAGTTCTTC	CASSEGEVGYNEQFF
-	-	TRBV11-3	TRBJ2-7	TGTGCCAGCAGCCGCCGGGACAACGAGCAGTACTTC	CASSRRDNEQYF
-	-	TRBV29-1	TRBJ2-1	TGCAGCGCCAGACAGGGAGGCTACAATGAGCAGTTCTTC	CSARQGGYNEQFF
TRBD2	-	TRBV6-5	TRBJ2-2	TGTGCCAGCATGAGCGGGGGGGCGAACACCGGGGAGCTGTTTTTT	CASMSGGANTGELFF
TRBD1	-	TRBV28	TRBJ2-7	TGTGCCAGCAGTTTAGGCACAGGGGCCGAGCAGTACTTC	CASSLGTGAEQYF
-	-	TRBV2	TRBJ2-3	TGTGCCAGCAGTGATGAACTCACAGATACGCAGTATTTT	CASSDELTDTQYF
-	few	TRBV6-5	TRBJ1-1	TGTGCCAGCAGGTCTACAGGGCCCACTGAAGCTTTCTTT	CASRSTGPTEAFF
TRBD2	-	TRBV10-3	TRBJ2-7	TGTGCCATTAGCGGGAGCGAATACGAGCAGTACTTC	CAISGSEYEQYF
TRBD1	once	TRBV7-9	TRBJ2-7	TGTGCCAGCAGCTTAGGGGAGAAAGGGGGCGTCGAGCAGTACTTC	CASSLGEKGGVEQYF
-	-	TRBV4-1	TRBJ1-3	TGCGCCAGCAGCCAAGGGCAGAGGGCTGGAAACACCATATATTTT	CASSQGQRAGNTIYF
-	-	TRBV13	TRBJ2-7	TGTGCCAGCAGCTTAGTCCCAACTACAGGGACCCACGAGCAGTACTTC	CASSLVPTTGTHEQYF
-	-	TRBV5-1	TRBJ2-2	TGCGCCAGCAGCTTAGCCGGGACAATCAACACCGGGGAGCTGTTTTTT	CASSLAGTINTGELFF
-	-	TRBV4-2	TRBJ2-2	TGTGCCAGCAGCCAAGACTCAGGTACCGGGGAGCTGTTTTTT	CASSQDSGTGELFF
TRBD1	-	TRBV9	TRBJ2-7	TGTGCCAGCAGCCCCCGGGACAGGGTGGGCTACGAGCAGTACTTC	CASSPRDRVGYEQYF
-	few	TRBV5-6	TRBJ2-5	TGTGCCAGCAGCTTGGTGAGTCAAGAGACCCAGTACTTC	CASSLVSQETQYF
TRBD2	-	TRBV7-2	TRBJ2-1	TGTGCCAGCAGCTTATGGTTACTAGCGGGAGGGCCCCTGGTGCAGTTCTTC	CASSLWLLAGGPLVQFF
-	few	TRBV30	TRBJ2-2	TGTGCCTGGAGTTTCACTTCCCGGGAGACCGGGGAGCTGTTTTTT	CAWSFTSRETGELFF
-	-	TRBV11-1	TRBJ1-1	TGTGCCAGCAGCGCGGTAGTGGGGAACACTGAAGCTTTCTTT	CASSAVVGNTEAFF
-	once	TRBV15	TRBJ1-5	TGTGCCACCAGCAGAGATGGGGGAGGGGGTCAGCCCCAGCATTTT	CATSRDGGGGQPQHF
TRBD1	-	TRBV30	TRBJ2-4	TGCGCCTGGAGTAGGACAGGGAACGCCAAAAACATTCAGTACTTC	CAWSRTGNAKNIQYF
-	-	TRBV2	TRBJ1-3	TGTGCCAGCACCGGCGGCGACTCTGGAAACACCATATATTTT	CASTGGDSGNTIYF
-	once	TRBV7-7	TRBJ1-1	TGTGCTAGCAGCCCCTCGGGACACAACACTGAAGCTTTCTTT	CASSPSGHNTEAFF
TRBD2	-	TRBV9	TRBJ2-3	TGTGCCAGCAGCGTCGCCGGGAGGTACACAGATACGCAGTATTTT	CASSVAGRYTDTQYF
-	-	TRBV29-1	TRBJ1-1	TGCAGCATCTTAGCGGGAGTGAACACTGAAGCTTTCTTT	CSILAGVNTEAFF
-	-	TRBV2	TRBJ2-2	TGTGCCAGCAGTGAGCTAGAACCCGGGGAGCTGTTTTTT	CASSELEPGELFF
TRBD1	-	TRBV29-1	TRBJ2-3	TGCAGCGTTGAAGGGACAGGGGGCCCAGATACGCAGTATTTT	CSVEGTGGPDTQYF
TRBD1	-	TRBV28	TRBJ1-5	TGTGCCAGCAGTTTATCAGGGGGGCCTAATCAGCCCCAGCATTTT	CASSLSGGPNQPQHF
TRBD1	-	TRBV7-6	TRBJ1-1	TGTGCCAGCAGTACCCGACAGGGTAGTCGTACGGTTGCTGAAGCTTTCTTT	CASSTRQGSRTVAEAFF
TRBD2	-	TRBV7-2	TRBJ2-7	TGTGCCACCCGCTGGGGCGGGGGGTCCCACGAGCAGTACTTC	CATRWGGGSHEQYF
TRBD1	-	TRBV5-1	TRBJ1-2	TGCGCCAGCACCGGCCAGGGGGGAAACTATGGCTACACCTTC	CASTGQGGNYGYTF
-	once	TRBV30	TRBJ2-3	TGTGCCTGCGCCCTCGGAGGGCCGGCAGATACGCAGTATTTT	CACALGGPADTQYF
TRBD1	-	TRBV9	TRBJ2-5	TGTGCCAGCAGCGTTCGGACAGGGGTTGGGGAGACCCAGTACTTC	CASSVRTGVGETQYF
TRBD1	-	TRBV19	TRBJ2-7	TGTGCCAGTAGGGGGACAGGGAATCCCTACGAGCAGTACTTC	CASRGTGNPYEQYF
-	-	TRBV5-6	TRBJ2-7	TGTGCCAGCAGTGTAGGGGCCGAGCAGTACTTC	CASSVGAEQYF
TRBD1	-	TRBV5-4	TRBJ1-1	TGTGCCAGCAGCGGGCCGGGACAGGGTAGGGTAGCTTTCTTT	CASSGPGQGRVAFF
-	-	TRBV28	TRBJ1-5	TGTGCCAGCAGTACTCGGTCCTTCCCCCAGCATTTT	CASSTRSFPQHF
TRBD2	-	TRBV29-1	TRBJ2-1	TGCAGCGTTGAGGCCAGCGGGAGGCCAGGGGAGCAGTTCTTC	CSVEASGRPGEQFF
-	-	TRBV30	TRBJ1-1	TGTGCCTGGAGTGTACGTATCCGGGGGGAAGCTTTCTTT	CAWSVRIRGEAFF
TRBD1	-	TRBV5-1	TRBJ1-5	TGCGCCAGCAGCTTGGGACAGGGTAGTAATCAGCCCCAGCATTTT	CASSLGQGSNQPQHF
TRBD1	-	TRBV25-1	TRBJ2-7	TGTGCCAGCAGTGGGGACAGATCTCTCTACGAGCAGTACTTC	CASSGDRSLYEQYF
-	-	TRBV7-8	TRBJ1-5	TGTGCCAGCAGCTCGATGGTAAGCGGGGATTATAGCAATCAGCCCCAGCATTTT	CASSSMVSGDYSNQPQHF
-	-	TRBV5-1	TRBJ2-1	TGCGCCAGCAGCCTCTCAAGAGGTCATGAGCAGTTCTTC	CASSLSRGHEQFF
TRBD1	few	TRBV5-1	TRBJ1-1	TGCGCCAGCAGCTTGGCCGACAGGGGTGACACTGAAGCTTTCTTT	CASSLADRGDTEAFF
-	few	TRBV30	TRBJ1-6	TGTGCCTGGTTAGACAGACCAGTTTCACCCCTCCACTTT	CAWLDRPVSPLHF
-	-	TRBV7-8	TRBJ2-7	TGTGCCAGCGGACAGACCTACGAGCAGTACTTC	CASGQTYEQYF
-	-	TRBV9	TRBJ1-3	TGTGCCAGCAGCGTAAGTGGACTCTCTGGAAACACCATATATTTT	CASSVSGLSGNTIYF
TRBD2	-	TRBV2	TRBJ2-1	TGTGCCAGCAGGGGCCTGACTAGCGGCGGAGAGCAGTTCTTC	CASRGLTSGGEQFF
-	-	TRBV5-1	TRBJ2-7	TGCGCCAGCAGCTTTTGGGCCGGGACCTACGAGCAGTACTTC	CASSFWAGTYEQYF
TRBD2	-	TRBV28	TRBJ2-7	TGTGCCAGCAGTTTCTCCCACCTAGCGGGATCTTCTTACGAGCAGTACTTC	CASSFSHLAGSSYEQYF